This TCR beta chain derives from a study of T-cell reconstitution after alpha-beta-depleted transplantation in children. Construction of the TCRbeta library involved unique molecular identifiers. TCRdb re-called the PCR reads through MiXCR, storing one row per CDR3 protein. The profile shows about 500,000 distinct CDR3 sequences, about 30% of them singletons. The CDR3 is 17 amino acids. Germline-derived CDR1 and CDR2 are MGHRA and YSYEKL. V was clipped by 0 bases and J by 4 bases, with 16 bases between them. The chain is built from TRBV4-1 and TRBJ2-1; no clear D gene. This TCR came from a human donor who donated a stem cell graft to a child with aplastic anemia. The material sequenced was PBMCs from the stem cell graft donor, taken from the stem cell graft. In nucleotides, the CDR3 is TGCGCCAGCAGCCAAGAACCACTAAAGTTAATGTACAATGAGCAGTTCTTC. It specifies CASSQEPLKLMYNEQFF.